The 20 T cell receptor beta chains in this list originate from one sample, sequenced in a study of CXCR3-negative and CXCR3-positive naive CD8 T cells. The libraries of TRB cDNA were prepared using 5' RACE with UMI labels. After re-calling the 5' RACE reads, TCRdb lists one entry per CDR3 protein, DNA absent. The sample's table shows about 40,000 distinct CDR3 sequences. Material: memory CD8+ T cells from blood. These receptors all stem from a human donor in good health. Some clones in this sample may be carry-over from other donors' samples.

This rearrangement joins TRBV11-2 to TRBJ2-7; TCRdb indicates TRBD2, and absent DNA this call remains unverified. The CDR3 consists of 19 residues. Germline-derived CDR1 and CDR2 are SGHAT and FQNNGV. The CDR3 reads CASRLSSGIYQLVSYEQYF.

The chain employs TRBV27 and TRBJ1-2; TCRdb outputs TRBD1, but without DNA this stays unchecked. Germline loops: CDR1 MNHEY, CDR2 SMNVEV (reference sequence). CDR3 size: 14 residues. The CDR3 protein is CASARGDRAEGYTF.

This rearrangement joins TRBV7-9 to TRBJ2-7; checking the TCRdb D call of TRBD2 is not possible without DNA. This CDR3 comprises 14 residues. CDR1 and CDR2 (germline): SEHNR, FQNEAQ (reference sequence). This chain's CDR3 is CASSLVEPSPEQYF.

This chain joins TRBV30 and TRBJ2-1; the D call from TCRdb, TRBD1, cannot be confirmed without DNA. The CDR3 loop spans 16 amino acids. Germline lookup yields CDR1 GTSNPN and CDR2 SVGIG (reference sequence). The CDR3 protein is CAWRDYTGFSYNEQFF. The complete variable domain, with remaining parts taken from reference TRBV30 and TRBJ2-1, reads SQTIHQWPATLVQPVGSPLSLECTVEGTSNPNLYWYRQAAGRGLQLLFYSVGIGQISSEVPQNLSASRPQDRQFILSSKKLLLSDSGFYLCAWRDYTGFSYNEQFFGPGTRLTVL.

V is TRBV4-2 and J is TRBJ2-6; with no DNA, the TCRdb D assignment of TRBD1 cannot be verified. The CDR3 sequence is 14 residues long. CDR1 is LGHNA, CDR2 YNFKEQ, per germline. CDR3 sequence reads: CASEGAPGANVLTF.

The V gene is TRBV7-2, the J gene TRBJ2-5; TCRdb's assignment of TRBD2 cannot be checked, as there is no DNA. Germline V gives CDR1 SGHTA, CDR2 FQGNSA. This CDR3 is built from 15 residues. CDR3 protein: CASSFGGGLQETQYF. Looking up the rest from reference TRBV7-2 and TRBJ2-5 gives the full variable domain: GAGVSQSPSNKVTEKGKDVELRCDPISGHTALYWYRQSLGQGLEFLIYFQGNSAPDKSGLPSDRFSAERTGGSVSTLTIQRTQQEDSAVYLCASSFGGGLQETQYFGPGTRLLVL.

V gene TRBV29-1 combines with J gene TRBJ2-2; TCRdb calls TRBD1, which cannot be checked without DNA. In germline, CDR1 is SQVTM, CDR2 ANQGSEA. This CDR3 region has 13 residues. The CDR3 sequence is CSVWGESTGELFF.

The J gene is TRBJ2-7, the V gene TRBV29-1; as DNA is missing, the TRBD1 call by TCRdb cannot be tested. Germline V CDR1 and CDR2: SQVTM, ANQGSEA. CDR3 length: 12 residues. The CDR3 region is CSVLGLPYEQYF.

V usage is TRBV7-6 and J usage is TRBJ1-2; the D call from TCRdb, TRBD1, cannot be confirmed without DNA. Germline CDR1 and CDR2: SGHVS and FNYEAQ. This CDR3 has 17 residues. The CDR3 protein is CASSSRRWTGTYYGYTF.

The CDR3 sequence is CASSNGLSGANVLTF. J is TRBJ2-6 and V is TRBV19. CDR3 length equals 15 residues. Germline V CDR1 and CDR2: LNHDA, SQIVND (reference sequence).

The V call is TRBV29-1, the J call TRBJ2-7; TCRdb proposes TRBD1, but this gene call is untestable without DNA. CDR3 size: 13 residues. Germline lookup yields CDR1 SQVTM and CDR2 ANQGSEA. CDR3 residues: CSVEATDSYEQYF.

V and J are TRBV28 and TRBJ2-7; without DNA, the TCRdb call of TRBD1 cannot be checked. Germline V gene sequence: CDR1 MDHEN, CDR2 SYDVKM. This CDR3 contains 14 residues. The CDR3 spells CASSLMARTYEQYF. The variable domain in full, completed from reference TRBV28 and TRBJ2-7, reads DVKVTQSSRYLVKRTGEKVFLECVQDMDHENMFWYRQDPGLGLRLIYFSYDVKMKEKGDIPEGYSVSREKKERFSLILESASTNQTSMYLCASSLMARTYEQYFGPGTRLTVT.

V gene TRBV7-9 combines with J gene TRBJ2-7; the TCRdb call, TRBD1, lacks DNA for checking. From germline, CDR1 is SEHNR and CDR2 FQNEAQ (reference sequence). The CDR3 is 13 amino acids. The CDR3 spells CASSPPGGYEQYF.

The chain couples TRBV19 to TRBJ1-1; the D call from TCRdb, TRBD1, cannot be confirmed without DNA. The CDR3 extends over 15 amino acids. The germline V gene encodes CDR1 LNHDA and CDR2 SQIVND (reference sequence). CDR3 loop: CASSPLTGSDTEAFF.

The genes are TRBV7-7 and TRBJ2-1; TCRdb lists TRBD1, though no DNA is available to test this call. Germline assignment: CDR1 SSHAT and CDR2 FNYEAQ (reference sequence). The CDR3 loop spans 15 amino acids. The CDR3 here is CASSSGTGPYNEQFF.

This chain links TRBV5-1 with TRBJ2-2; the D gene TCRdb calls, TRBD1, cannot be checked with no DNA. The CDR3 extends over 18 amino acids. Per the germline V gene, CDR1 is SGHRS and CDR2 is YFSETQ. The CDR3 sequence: CASSLGRTRAFQAGELFF.

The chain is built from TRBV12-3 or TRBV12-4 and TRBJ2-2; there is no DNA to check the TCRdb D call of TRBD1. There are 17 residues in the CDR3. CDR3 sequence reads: CASSKPRTALRSGELFF.

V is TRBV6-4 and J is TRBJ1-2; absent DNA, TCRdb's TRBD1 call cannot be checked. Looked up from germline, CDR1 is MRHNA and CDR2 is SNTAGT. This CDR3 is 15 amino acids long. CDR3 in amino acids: CASREKGVSGYGYTF.

The CDR3 protein is CASSLVLVTDTQYF. V and J are TRBV7-9 and TRBJ2-3. This CDR3 is 14 amino acids long. CDR1 and CDR2 (germline): SEHNR, FQNEAQ (reference sequence).

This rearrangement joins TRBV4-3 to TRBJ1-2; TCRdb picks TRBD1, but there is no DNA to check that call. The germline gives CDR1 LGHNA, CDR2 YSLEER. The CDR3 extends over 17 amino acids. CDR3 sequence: CASSQALKTGLEDGYTF.